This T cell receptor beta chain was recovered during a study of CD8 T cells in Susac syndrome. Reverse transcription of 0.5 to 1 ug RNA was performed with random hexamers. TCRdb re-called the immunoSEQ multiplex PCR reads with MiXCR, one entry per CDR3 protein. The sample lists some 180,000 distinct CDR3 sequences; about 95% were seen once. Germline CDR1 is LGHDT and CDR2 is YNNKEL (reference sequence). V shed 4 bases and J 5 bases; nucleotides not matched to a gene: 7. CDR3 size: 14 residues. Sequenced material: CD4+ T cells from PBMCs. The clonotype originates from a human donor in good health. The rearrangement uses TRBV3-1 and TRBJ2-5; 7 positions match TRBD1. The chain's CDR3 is CASSLLGQEETQYF. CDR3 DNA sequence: TGTGCCAGCAGCCTACTAGGACAGGAGGAGACCCAGTACTTC.